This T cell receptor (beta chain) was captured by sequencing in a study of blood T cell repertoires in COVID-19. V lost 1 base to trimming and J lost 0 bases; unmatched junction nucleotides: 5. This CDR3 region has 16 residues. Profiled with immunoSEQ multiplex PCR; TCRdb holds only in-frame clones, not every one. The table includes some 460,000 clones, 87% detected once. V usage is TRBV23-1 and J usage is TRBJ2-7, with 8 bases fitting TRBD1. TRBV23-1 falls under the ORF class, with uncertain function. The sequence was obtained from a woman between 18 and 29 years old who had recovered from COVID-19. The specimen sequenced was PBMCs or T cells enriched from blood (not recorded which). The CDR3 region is CASSQLRTGSSYEQYF. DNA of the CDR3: TGCGCCAGCAGTCAATTAAGGACAGGGAGCTCCTACGAGCAGTACTTC.